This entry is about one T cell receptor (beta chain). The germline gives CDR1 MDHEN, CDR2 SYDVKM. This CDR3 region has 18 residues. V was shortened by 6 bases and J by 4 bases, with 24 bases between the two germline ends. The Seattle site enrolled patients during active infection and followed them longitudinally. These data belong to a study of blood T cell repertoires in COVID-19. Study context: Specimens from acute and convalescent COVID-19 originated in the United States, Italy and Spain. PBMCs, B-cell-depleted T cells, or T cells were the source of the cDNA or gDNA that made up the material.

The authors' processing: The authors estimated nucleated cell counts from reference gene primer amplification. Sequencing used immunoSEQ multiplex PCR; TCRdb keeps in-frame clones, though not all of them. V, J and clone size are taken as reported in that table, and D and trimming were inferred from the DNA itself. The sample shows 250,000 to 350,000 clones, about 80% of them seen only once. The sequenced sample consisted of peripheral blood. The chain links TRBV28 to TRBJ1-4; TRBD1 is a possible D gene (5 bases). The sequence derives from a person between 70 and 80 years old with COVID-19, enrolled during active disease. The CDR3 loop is CASSITGVPPPNNEKLFF. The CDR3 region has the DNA TGTGCCAGCAGCATTACGGGGGTTCCTCCCCCGAATAATGAAAAACTGTTTTTT.